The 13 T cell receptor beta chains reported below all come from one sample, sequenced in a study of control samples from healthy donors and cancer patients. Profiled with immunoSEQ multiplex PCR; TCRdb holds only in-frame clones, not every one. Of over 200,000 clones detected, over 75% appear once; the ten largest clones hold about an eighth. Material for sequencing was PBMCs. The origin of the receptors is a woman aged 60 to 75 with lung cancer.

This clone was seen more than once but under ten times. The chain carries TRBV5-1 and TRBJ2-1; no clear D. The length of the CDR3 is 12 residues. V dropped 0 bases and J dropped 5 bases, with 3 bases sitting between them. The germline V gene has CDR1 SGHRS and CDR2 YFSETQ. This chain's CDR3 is CASSLANNEQFF. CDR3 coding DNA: TGCGCCAGCAGCTTGGCCAACAATGAGCAGTTCTTC.

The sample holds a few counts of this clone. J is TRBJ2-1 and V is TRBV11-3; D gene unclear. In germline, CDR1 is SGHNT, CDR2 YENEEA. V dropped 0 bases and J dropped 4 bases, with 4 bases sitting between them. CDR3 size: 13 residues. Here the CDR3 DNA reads TGTGCCAGCAGCTTAGACGGTTACAATGAGCAGTTCTTC. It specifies CASSLDGYNEQFF.

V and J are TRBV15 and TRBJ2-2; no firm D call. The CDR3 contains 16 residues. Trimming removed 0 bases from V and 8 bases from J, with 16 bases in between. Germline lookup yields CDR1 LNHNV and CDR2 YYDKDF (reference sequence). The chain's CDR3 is CATSREGIRTAGELFF. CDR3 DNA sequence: TGTGCCACCAGCAGAGAGGGGATCAGAACGGCTGGGGAGCTGTTTTTT.

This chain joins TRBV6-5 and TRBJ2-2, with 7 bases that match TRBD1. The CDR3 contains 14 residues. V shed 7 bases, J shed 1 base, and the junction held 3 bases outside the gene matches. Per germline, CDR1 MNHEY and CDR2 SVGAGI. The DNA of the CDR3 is TGTGCCAGCAACACAGGGGTGAACACCGGGGAGCTGTTTTTT. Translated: CASNTGVNTGELFF.

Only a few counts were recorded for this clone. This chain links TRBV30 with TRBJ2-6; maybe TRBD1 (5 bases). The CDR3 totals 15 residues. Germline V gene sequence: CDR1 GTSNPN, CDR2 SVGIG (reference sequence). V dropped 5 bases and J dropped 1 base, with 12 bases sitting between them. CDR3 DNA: TGTGCCTGGGGACAAGGACATTCTGGGGCCAACGTCCTGACTTTC. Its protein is CAWGQGHSGANVLTF.

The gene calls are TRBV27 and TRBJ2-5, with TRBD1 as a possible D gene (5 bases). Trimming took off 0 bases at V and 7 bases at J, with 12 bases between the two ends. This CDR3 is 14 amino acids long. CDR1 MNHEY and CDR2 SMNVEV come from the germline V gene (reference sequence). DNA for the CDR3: TGTGCCAGCAGTTTATCGCAGGGTCTGGGGACCCAGTACTTC. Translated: CASSLSQGLGTQYF.

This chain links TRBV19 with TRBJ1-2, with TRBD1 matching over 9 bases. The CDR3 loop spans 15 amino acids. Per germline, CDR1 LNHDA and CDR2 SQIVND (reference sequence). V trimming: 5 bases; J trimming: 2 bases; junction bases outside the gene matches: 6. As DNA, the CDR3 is TGTGCCAGTAGTCCACGGACAGGGGAAAACTATGGCTACACCTTC. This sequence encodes CASSPRTGENYGYTF.

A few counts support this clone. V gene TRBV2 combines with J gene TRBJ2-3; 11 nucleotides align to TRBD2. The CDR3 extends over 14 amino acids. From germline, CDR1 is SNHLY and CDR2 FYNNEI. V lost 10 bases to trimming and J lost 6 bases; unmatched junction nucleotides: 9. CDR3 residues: CATSASGRLDTQYF. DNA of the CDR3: TGTGCCACCTCCGCTAGCGGGAGGTTGGATACGCAGTATTTT.

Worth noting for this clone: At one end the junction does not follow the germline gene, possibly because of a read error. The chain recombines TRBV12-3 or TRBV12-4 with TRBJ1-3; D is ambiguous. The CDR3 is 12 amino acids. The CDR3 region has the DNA TGTGCCACCAGTGGGGTGGGAAACACCATATATTTT. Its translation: CATSGVGNTIYF.

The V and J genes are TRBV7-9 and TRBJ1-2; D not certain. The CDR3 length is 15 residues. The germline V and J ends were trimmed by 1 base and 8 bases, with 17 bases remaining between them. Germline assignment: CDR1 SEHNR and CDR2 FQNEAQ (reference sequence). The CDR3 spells CASSLGAADIVGYTF. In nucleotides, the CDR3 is TGTGCCAGCAGCTTAGGGGCAGCCGACATTGTAGGCTACACCTTC.

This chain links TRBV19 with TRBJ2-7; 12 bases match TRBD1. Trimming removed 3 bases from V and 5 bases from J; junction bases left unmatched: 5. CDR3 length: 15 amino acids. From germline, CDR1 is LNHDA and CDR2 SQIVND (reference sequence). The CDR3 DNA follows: TGTGCCAGTAGTATCTTGGGACAGGGGGCCCACGAGCAGTACTTC. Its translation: CASSILGQGAHEQYF.

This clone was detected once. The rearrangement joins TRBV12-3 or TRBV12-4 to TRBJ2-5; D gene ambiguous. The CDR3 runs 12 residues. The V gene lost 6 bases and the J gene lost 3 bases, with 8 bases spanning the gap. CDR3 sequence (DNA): TGTGCCAGCAGCGAGACTGAAGAGACCCAGTACTTC. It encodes CASSETEETQYF.

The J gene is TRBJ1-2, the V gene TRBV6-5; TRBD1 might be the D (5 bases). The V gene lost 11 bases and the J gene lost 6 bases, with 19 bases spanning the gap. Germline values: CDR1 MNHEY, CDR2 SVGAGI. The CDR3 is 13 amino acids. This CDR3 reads CAGSLQERHGYTF. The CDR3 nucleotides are TGTGCCGGTTCTTTACAGGAACGGCATGGCTACACCTTC.